A selection of T cell receptor beta chains follows, all from one sample in a study of blood T cell repertoires in COVID-19. Measured with immunoSEQ multiplex PCR; TCRdb has only the in-frame clones, and not every one. The sample yields some 52,000 clones, roughly 87% seen once. The sequenced material came from peripheral blood. These receptors all stem from a human donor in a cohort sampled during active COVID-19. The CDR3 runs from the conserved cysteine through the conserved F or W. D genes are given only for firm matches. Size values are once, few and many counts, or a class for expanded clones, and some rows have none.

size,D,J,V,CDR3,DNA
.,.,TRBJ2-1,TRBV29-1,CSGGQTNEQFF,TGCAGCGGGGGACAAACCAATGAGCAGTTCTTC
few,.,TRBJ2-2,TRBV2,CASKSVLANTGELFF,TGTGCCAGCAAGAGTGTTCTAGCGAACACCGGGGAGCTGTTTTTT
.,TRBD1,TRBJ2-6,TRBV27,CASSFRQGGSSGANVLTF,TGTGCCAGCAGTTTTCGACAGGGGGGGTCCTCTGGGGCCAACGTCCTGACTTTC
.,TRBD2,TRBJ2-5,TRBV7-8,CASSLLAGGPGETQYF,TGTGCCAGCAGTCTCCTAGCGGGAGGACCGGGAGAGACCCAGTACTTC
.,TRBD1,TRBJ2-7,TRBV10-3,CAISLGQGAESSYEQYF,TGTGCCATCAGTTTAGGACAGGGGGCAGAATCCTCCTACGAGCAGTACTTC
.,TRBD1,TRBJ2-5,TRBV11-2,CASSDRQFGQGRETQYF,TGTGCCAGCAGCGACAGGCAGTTTGGACAGGGACGGGAGACCCAGTACTTC
.,.,TRBJ2-6,TRBV2,CASSGRRVTGANVLTF,TGTGCCAGCAGTGGCAGGAGGGTTACTGGGGCCAACGTCCTGACTTTC
.,.,TRBJ1-4,TRBV10-3,CAISESTDEKLFF,TGTGCCATCAGTGAGTCTACAGATGAAAAACTGTTTTTT
.,TRBD1,TRBJ2-1,TRBV6-6,CASSHRPGQPAYNEQFF,TGTGCCAGCAGTCACCGACCGGGACAGCCCGCTTACAATGAGCAGTTCTTC
.,.,TRBJ1-1,TRBV28,CASSLPGLNTEAFF,TGTGCCAGCAGTTTACCAGGGTTGAACACTGAAGCTTTCTTT
few,TRBD2,TRBJ2-1,TRBV7-2,CASSRGLAGFLNEQFF,TGTGCCAGCAGCAGGGGACTAGCGGGATTTCTGAATGAGCAGTTCTTC
.,.,TRBJ2-5,TRBV5-5,CASSLGLTVRETQYF,TGTGCCAGCAGCTTGGGGCTCACCGTGAGGGAGACCCAGTACTTC
.,.,TRBJ1-1,TRBV9,CASSVQGMNTEAFF,TGTGCCAGCAGCGTTCAGGGGATGAACACTGAAGCTTTCTTT
.,.,TRBJ2-7,TRBV5-1,CASSSGQSSYEQYF,TGCGCCAGCAGCTCCGGACAGTCCAGCTACGAGCAGTACTTC
.,.,TRBJ2-7,TRBV5-1,CASSLRGTYEQYF,TGCGCCAGCAGCTTGAGGGGGACCTACGAGCAGTACTTC
.,TRBD2,TRBJ2-1,TRBV28,CASSLWAGLALDNEQFF,TGTGCCAGCAGTTTATGGGCGGGACTAGCGTTAGACAATGAGCAGTTCTTC
.,TRBD2,TRBJ2-3,TRBV11-2,CASSPRLAGTRTDTQYF,TGTGCCAGCAGCCCCAGACTAGCGGGGACTCGCACAGATACGCAGTATTTT
.,TRBD1,TRBJ2-5,TRBV5-4,CASSLGDRGRLETQYF,TGTGCCAGCAGCTTGGGGGACAGGGGGCGGTTGGAGACCCAGTACTTC
.,.,TRBJ2-5,TRBV9,CASSEAPGQETQYF,TGTGCCAGCAGCGAGGCCCCGGGTCAAGAGACCCAGTACTTC
.,TRBD1,TRBJ2-7,TRBV3-1/TRBV3-2,CASSLPNGQVEYF,TGTGCCAGCAGCCTCCCTAATGGACAGGTCGAGTACTTC
.,TRBD1,TRBJ2-7,TRBV5-6,CASSFRQGATYEQYF,TGTGCCAGCAGCTTCCGACAGGGGGCGACCTACGAGCAGTACTTC
.,.,TRBJ2-6,TRBV20-1,CSASSRFGLGANVLTF,TGCAGTGCTAGTAGTCGCTTCGGGTTGGGGGCCAACGTCCTGACTTTC
.,TRBD1,TRBJ2-1,TRBV28,CASSTIGTGQFF,TGTGCCAGCAGTACTATCGGGACAGGGCAGTTCTTC
.,.,TRBJ1-1,TRBV5-6,CASSATLNTEAFF,TGTGCCAGCAGCGCCACATTGAACACTGAAGCTTTCTTT
.,.,TRBJ2-1,TRBV7-8,CASSRGVYNEQFF,TGTGCCAGCAGCCGCGGGGTTTACAATGAGCAGTTCTTC
once,TRBD2,TRBJ2-1,TRBV18,CASSPRELAGEDEQFF,TGTGCCAGCTCACCAAGGGAGCTAGCGGGAGAGGATGAGCAGTTCTTC
.,TRBD2,TRBJ2-1,TRBV7-3,CASSSRLAGRHEQFF,TGTGCCAGCAGCTCTCGACTAGCGGGAAGGCATGAGCAGTTCTTC
.,TRBD1,TRBJ1-1,TRBV28,CASSLGTGFMNTEAFF,TGTGCCAGCAGTTTAGGGACAGGATTCATGAACACTGAAGCTTTCTTT
.,.,TRBJ1-4,TRBV4-2,CASSSQGGRANEKLFF,TGTGCCAGCAGCTCTCAGGGAGGCAGGGCTAATGAAAAACTGTTTTTT
.,.,TRBJ2-7,TRBV15,CATSRTISMLLPYEQYF,TGTGCCACCAGCAGAACCATCTCGATGCTCCTACCCTACGAGCAGTACTTC
.,TRBD2,TRBJ2-3,TRBV10-1,CASSAGGLGDTQYF,TGCGCCAGCTCAGCGGGAGGCCTGGGAGATACGCAGTATTTT
.,TRBD2,TRBJ2-2,TRBV6-8,CASPGGTGELFF,TGTGCCAGCCCGGGAGGGACCGGGGAGCTGTTTTTT
.,.,TRBJ2-5,TRBV27,CASSLSGAIQETQYF,TGTGCCAGCAGTCTCAGTGGGGCCATCCAAGAGACCCAGTACTTC
.,.,TRBJ1-4,TRBV27,CASRFGGMGNEKLFF,TGTGCCAGCAGGTTTGGAGGGATGGGAAATGAAAAACTGTTTTTT
.,TRBD1,TRBJ2-5,TRBV5-1,CASQDRGEGETQYF,TGCGCCAGCCAAGACAGGGGCGAGGGGGAGACCCAGTACTTC
.,.,TRBJ2-7,TRBV7-2,CASSLVPVAYEQYF,TGTGCCAGCAGCTTAGTTCCGGTCGCCTACGAGCAGTACTTC
.,.,TRBJ1-5,TRBV19,CATLDGFSNQPQHF,TGTGCCACCCTAGACGGTTTTAGCAATCAGCCCCAGCATTTT
once,.,TRBJ2-7,TRBV5-1,CASSLTERYEQYF,TGCGCCAGCAGCCTTACAGAAAGATACGAGCAGTACTTC
.,TRBD1,TRBJ1-5,TRBV25-1,CASSETGFNQPQHF,TGTGCCAGCAGTGAGACAGGGTTCAATCAGCCCCAGCATTTT
.,.,TRBJ2-2,TRBV10-3,CASRVGRDTGELFF,TGTGCCAGCAGGGTAGGGAGAGACACCGGGGAGCTGTTTTTT
.,.,TRBJ2-3,TRBV10-3,CAISIGTGADTQYF,TGTGCCATCAGTATCGGAACAGGTGCAGATACGCAGTATTTT
.,.,TRBJ1-5,TRBV5-8,CASSPPAGRQPQHF,TGTGCCAGCAGCCCCCCGGCTGGGAGGCAGCCCCAGCATTTT
.,.,TRBJ2-1,TRBV5-1,CASTLGLRSSYNEQFF,TGCGCCAGCACCCTGGGGCTACGGAGCTCCTACAATGAGCAGTTCTTC
.,.,TRBJ2-5,TRBV11-2,CASGEERYQETQYF,TGTGCCAGCGGTGAGGAGAGGTACCAAGAGACCCAGTACTTC
.,TRBD2,TRBJ2-7,TRBV30,CAGTSGRFYEQYF,TGTGCCGGGACTAGCGGGAGGTTCTACGAGCAGTACTTC
.,TRBD2,TRBJ2-7,TRBV27,CASSLSGGGAYEQYF,TGTGCCAGCAGTTTATCTGGCGGGGGGGCCTACGAGCAGTACTTC
.,.,TRBJ2-7,TRBV9,CASSVGAGATYEQYF,TGTGCCAGCAGCGTAGGTGCAGGGGCGACCTACGAGCAGTACTTC
.,.,TRBJ2-6,TRBV28,CASGEVAGANVLTF,TGTGCCAGCGGAGAAGTGGCTGGGGCCAACGTCCTGACTTTC
.,TRBD1,TRBJ2-3,TRBV5-6,CASSSVRDRGLNTQYF,TGTGCCAGCAGCTCCGTGCGAGACAGGGGACTGAATACGCAGTATTTT
once,.,TRBJ1-2,TRBV27,CASSRESPRSGYTF,TGTGCCAGCAGTCGAGAGTCCCCGAGGTCTGGCTACACCTTC
once,TRBD2,TRBJ2-7,TRBV4-1,CASSPPLAGSSYEQYF,TGCGCCAGCAGCCCCCCGCTAGCGGGATCCTCCTACGAGCAGTACTTC
.,TRBD1,TRBJ2-7,TRBV7-9,CASTLTGQGAEQYF,TGTGCCAGCACCCTCACGGGACAGGGGGCCGAGCAGTACTTC
.,TRBD2,TRBJ2-7,TRBV27,CASSFLEPSGTYEQYF,TGTGCCAGCAGTTTTCTTGAGCCTAGCGGAACCTACGAGCAGTACTTC
once,TRBD2,TRBJ2-1,TRBV9,CASSVGGLLGDEQFF,TGTGCCAGCAGCGTAGGGGGACTACTAGGGGATGAGCAGTTCTTC